The rows below give T cell receptor beta chains drawn from one sample of a study of blood T cell repertoires in COVID-19. The table came from immunoSEQ multiplex PCR; TCRdb's copy has only in-frame clones and leaves some out. This sample has 220,000 or so clones; 80% to 90% occur once, and the top ten carry 15% to 20%. The sample consisted of peripheral blood. The receptors were gathered from a man aged 30-40 years with active or convalescent COVID-19. The CDR3 runs from the conserved cysteine through the conserved F or W. A D gene is named only where the DNA matches it firmly. Size values are once, few and many counts, or a class for expanded clones, and some rows have none.

TRBJ2-5 NA TRBV5-1 NA TGCGCCAGCAGCTTGTCAGCGGAGACCCAGTACTTC CASSLSAETQYF
TRBJ2-7 TRBD1 TRBV28 NA TGTGCCAGCAAGGGGACAGGGACCACCTACGAGCAGTACTTC CASKGTGTTYEQYF
TRBJ1-1 NA TRBV5-1 once TGCGCCAGCAGCGGGGGGGTAGAAGCTTTCTTT CASSGGVEAFF
TRBJ1-6 NA TRBV27 NA TGTGCCAGCAGTTCCGATCAGGGGTGGTATTCACCCCTCCACTTT CASSSDQGWYSPLHF
TRBJ2-7 TRBD2 TRBV5-1 NA TGCGCCAGCAGCCCGCTAGCGGACTACGAGCAGTACTTC CASSPLADYEQYF
TRBJ1-1 NA TRBV30 NA TGTGCCTGGAGTCCCGGAGGATGGGGGAACACTGAAGCTTTCTTT CAWSPGGWGNTEAFF
TRBJ2-5 NA TRBV24-1 NA TGTGCCACCACTTCCCAAGAGACCCAGTACTTC CATTSQETQYF
TRBJ2-3 NA TRBV11-2 NA TGTGCCAGCAGCTCCCAGGTTAGCACAGATACGCAGTATTTT CASSSQVSTDTQYF
TRBJ1-2 NA TRBV11-2 NA TGTGCCAGCAGCTCCGACTCCTATGGCTACACCTTC CASSSDSYGYTF
TRBJ1-3 NA TRBV14 NA TGTGCCAGCAGCCTGTTCGACAGATACTCTGCTAGAAACACCATATATTTT CASSLFDRYSARNTIYF
TRBJ1-6 NA TRBV5-6 NA TGTGCCAGCAGCTTGGCCGAAGGGAGGGTTCGGTCACCCCTCCACTTT CASSLAEGRVRSPLHF
TRBJ1-4 TRBD1 TRBV7-9 NA TGTGCCAGCAGCCTCTCGACAGGGGGGGAGAGGGGAAAACTGTTTTTT CASSLSTGGERGKLFF
TRBJ2-7 NA TRBV24-1 NA TGTGCCACCAGTGACACGGGACTTTACGAGCAGTACTTC CATSDTGLYEQYF
TRBJ1-4 TRBD1 TRBV6-2/TRBV6-3 NA TGTGCCAGCAGCAAAACAGGGGCCAATAATGAAAAACTGTTTTTT CASSKTGANNEKLFF
TRBJ1-2 NA TRBV4-1 NA TGCGCCAGCAGCCAAGGACTGGGCAGGGGAGATGGCTACACCTTC CASSQGLGRGDGYTF
TRBJ1-1 TRBD1 TRBV29-1 few TGCAGCGTGGGGGACAGGGGTAACACTGAAGCTTTCTTT CSVGDRGNTEAFF
TRBJ1-1 NA TRBV7-7 NA TGTGCTAGCAGCCCTGAGGGCAGGGGACCAACTGAAGCTTTCTTT CASSPEGRGPTEAFF
TRBJ2-7 TRBD1 TRBV11-2 NA TGTGCCAGCAGCCTGGACAGGTACGAGCAGTACTTC CASSLDRYEQYF
TRBJ2-3 TRBD1 TRBV5-1 NA TGCGCCAGTAGGACAGGGGATAGCACAGATACGCAGTATTTT CASRTGDSTDTQYF
TRBJ1-1 NA TRBV18 NA TGTGCCAGCTCACCTGTCCTAAGCACAACTGGAGGAATGACTGAAGCTTTCTTT CASSPVLSTTGGMTEAFF
TRBJ2-2 NA TRBV7-9 NA TGTGCCAGCAGCTTAGTGGTCAGGACGAACACCGGGGAGCTGTTTTTT CASSLVVRTNTGELFF
TRBJ1-6 TRBD1 TRBV6-4 NA TGTGCCAGCAGTGGGACAGGGCCGAGCTCCTATAATTCACCCCTCCACTTT CASSGTGPSSYNSPLHF
TRBJ2-1 NA TRBV27 NA TGTGCCAGCAGTATCCTCAGGCCAGGGGCCTACAATGAGCAGTTCTTC CASSILRPGAYNEQFF
TRBJ1-4 TRBD1 TRBV29-1 NA TGCAGCGTCTACCATCGGACAGGCATTAATGAAAAACTGTTTTTT CSVYHRTGINEKLFF
TRBJ2-3 TRBD1 TRBV2 NA TGTGCCAGCAGCCCCCTCGGGCAGGGGGCGAGTGATACGCAGTATTTT CASSPLGQGASDTQYF
TRBJ1-1 NA TRBV7-9 NA TGTGCCAGCAGCCCTGAGGTCTTGAACACTGAAGCTTTCTTT CASSPEVLNTEAFF
TRBJ2-3 NA TRBV12-2 NA TGTGCAAGCCCGCTGGAATATGGGGCGGGGGAAACCAATACGCAGTATTTT CASPLEYGAGETNTQYF
TRBJ1-1 TRBD1 TRBV4-3 NA TGCGCCAGCAGCCAAGGGGACAGGGGACCCCCTGAAGCTTTCTTT CASSQGDRGPPEAFF
TRBJ2-1 NA TRBV13 NA TGTGCCAGCAGCCTACAAGTCACGGGTGAGCAGTTCTTC CASSLQVTGEQFF
TRBJ2-7 NA TRBV29-1 NA TGCAGCGTTTGGGGTGACAGATCCTACGAGCAGTACTTC CSVWGDRSYEQYF
TRBJ1-3 NA TRBV6-6 NA TGTGCCAGCAGGGTGATGGGGCCGGGCCCGCCCGTCGATTTT CASRVMGPGPPVDF
TRBJ1-1 NA TRBV11-2 NA TGTGCCAGCAGCCCAAAGCAGGGGGCTTTCTTT CASSPKQGAFF
TRBJ2-3 NA TRBV3-1/TRBV3-2 NA TGTGCCAGCAGCCCTACCGGGACAAAAGTAACAGATACGCAGTATTTT CASSPTGTKVTDTQYF
TRBJ1-4 NA TRBV4-3 NA TGCGCCAGCAGCCTAACGGCGGGCGGTGAAAAACTGTTTTTT CASSLTAGGEKLFF
TRBJ2-7 NA TRBV28 NA TGTGCCAGTCGATCGCCGGGGATCTACGAGCAGTACTTC CASRSPGIYEQYF
TRBJ1-1 TRBD1 TRBV7-9 few TGTGCCAGCAGGTTGGGGACAGGGGGGACTGAAGCTTTCTTT CASRLGTGGTEAFF
TRBJ1-2 NA TRBV11-1 NA TGTGCCAGCAGCTCCAATTTTGAGGGCCGAGACTATGGCTACACCTTC CASSSNFEGRDYGYTF
TRBJ1-1 TRBD1 TRBV28 NA TGTGCCAGCAGTTCACCGGGACAGGGACGGGGTGCCACTGAAGCTTTCTTT CASSSPGQGRGATEAFF
TRBJ1-6 TRBD1 TRBV10-2 NA TGCGCCAGCAGTGAGTCCTTCCAGGGGGGCGCGACACCCCTCCACTTT CASSESFQGGATPLHF
TRBJ1-3 TRBD1 TRBV14 NA TGTGCCAGCAGCCAAGAGTATCCGACAGGGGCCGCCGGAAACACCATATATTTT CASSQEYPTGAAGNTIYF
TRBJ2-3 NA TRBV7-2 NA TGTGCCAGCAGCTTAGGTAGCGGGCCCAGGGGAACGCAGTATTTT CASSLGSGPRGTQYF